This T cell receptor beta chain was profiled in a study of blood T cell repertoires in COVID-19. Looking at the study overall: Acute-phase and convalescent COVID-19 samples originated in the United States, Italy and Spain. The cDNA or gDNA used as material had been derived from T cells, B-cell-depleted T cells, or PBMCs.

The protocol was immunoSEQ multiplex PCR, while the TCRdb copy is restricted to in-frame clones and leaves out a portion. The table includes approximately 100,000 clones, around nine tenths detected once. The specimen sequenced was peripheral blood. The receptor was isolated from a human donor with COVID-19, enrolled during active disease. The donor label of this sample is uncertain.

The CDR3 DNA reads TGTGCCATCAGTGGGTCCTGGAGTAGAGGAGTAGACAGAAGTTCACCCCTCCACTTT. It yields the protein CAISGSWSRGVDRSSPLHF. V usage is TRBV10-3 and J usage is TRBJ1-6; tentative D call: TRBD1 (5 bases). With 4 bases removed from V and 9 bases from J, the gap between germline ends came to 28 bases. CDR3 length: 19 residues. The germline V gene encodes CDR1 ENHRY and CDR2 SYGVKD.